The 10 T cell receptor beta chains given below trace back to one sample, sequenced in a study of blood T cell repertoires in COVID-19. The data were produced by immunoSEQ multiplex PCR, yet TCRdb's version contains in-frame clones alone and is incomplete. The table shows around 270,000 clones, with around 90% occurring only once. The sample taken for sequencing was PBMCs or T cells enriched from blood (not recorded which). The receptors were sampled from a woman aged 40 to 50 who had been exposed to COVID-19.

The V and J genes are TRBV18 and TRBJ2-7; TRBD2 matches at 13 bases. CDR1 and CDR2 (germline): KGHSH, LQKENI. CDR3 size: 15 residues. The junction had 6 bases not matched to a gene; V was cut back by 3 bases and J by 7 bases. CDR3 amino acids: CASSPGTSGKEEQYV. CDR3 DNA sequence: TGTGCCAGCTCACCCGGGACTAGCGGGAAAGAAGAGCAGTACGTC.

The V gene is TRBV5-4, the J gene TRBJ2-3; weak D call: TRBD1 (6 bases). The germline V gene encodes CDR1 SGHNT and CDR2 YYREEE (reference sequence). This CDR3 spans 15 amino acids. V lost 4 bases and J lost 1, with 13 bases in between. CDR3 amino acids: CASSLKTGRTDTQYF. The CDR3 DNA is TGTGCCAGCAGCCTAAAAACAGGGCGCACAGATACGCAGTATTTT.

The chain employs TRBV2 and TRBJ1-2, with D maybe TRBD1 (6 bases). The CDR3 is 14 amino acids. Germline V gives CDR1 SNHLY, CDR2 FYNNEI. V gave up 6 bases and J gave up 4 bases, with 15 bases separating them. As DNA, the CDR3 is TGTGCCAGCAGCGAACAGGGATTTGTCTATGGCTACACCTTC. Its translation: CASSEQGFVYGYTF.

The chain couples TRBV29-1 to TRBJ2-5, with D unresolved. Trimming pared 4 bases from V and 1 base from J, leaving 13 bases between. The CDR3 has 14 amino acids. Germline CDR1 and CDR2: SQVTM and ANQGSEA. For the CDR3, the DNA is TGCAGCGTTGGCGGTGTCGTCACCCAAGAGACCCAGTACTTC. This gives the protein CSVGGVVTQETQYF.

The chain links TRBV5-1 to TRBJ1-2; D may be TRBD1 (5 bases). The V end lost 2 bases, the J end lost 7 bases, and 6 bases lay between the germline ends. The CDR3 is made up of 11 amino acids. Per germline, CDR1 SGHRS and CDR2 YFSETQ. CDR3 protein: CASSFGAGYTF. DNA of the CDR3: TGCGCCAGCAGCTTTGGGGCTGGCTACACCTTC.

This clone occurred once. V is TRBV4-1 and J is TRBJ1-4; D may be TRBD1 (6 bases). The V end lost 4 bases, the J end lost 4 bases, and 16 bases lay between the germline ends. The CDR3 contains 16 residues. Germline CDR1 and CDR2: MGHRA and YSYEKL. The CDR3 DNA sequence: TGCGCCAGCAGCCCGGGACATTCGGAAGGTAATGAAAAACTGTTTTTT. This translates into CASSPGHSEGNEKLFF.

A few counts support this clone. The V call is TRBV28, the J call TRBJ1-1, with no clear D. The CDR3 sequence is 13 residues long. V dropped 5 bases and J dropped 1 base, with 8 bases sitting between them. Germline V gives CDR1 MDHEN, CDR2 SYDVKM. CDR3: CASSATPNTEAFF. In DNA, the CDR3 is TGTGCCAGCAGTGCTACCCCGAACACTGAAGCTTTCTTT.

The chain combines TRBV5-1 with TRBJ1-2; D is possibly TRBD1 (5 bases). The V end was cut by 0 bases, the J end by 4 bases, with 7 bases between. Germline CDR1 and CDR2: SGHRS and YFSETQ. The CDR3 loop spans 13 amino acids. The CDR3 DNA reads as TGCGCCAGCAGCTTGGAGGGGCTCTATGGCTACACCTTC. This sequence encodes CASSLEGLYGYTF. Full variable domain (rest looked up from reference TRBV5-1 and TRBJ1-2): KAGVTQTPRYLIKTRGQQVTLSCSPISGHRSVSWYQQTPGQGLQFLFEYFSETQRNKGNFPGRFSGRQFSNSRSEMNVSTLELGDSALYLCASSLEGLYGYTFGSGTRLTVV.

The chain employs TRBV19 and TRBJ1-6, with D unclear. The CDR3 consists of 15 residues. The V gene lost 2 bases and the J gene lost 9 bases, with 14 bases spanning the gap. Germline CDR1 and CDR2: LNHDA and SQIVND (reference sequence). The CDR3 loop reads CASSITPGGSSPLHF. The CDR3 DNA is TGTGCCAGTAGTATAACGCCGGGTGGAAGTTCACCCCTCCACTTT. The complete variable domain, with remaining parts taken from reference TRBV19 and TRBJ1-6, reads DGGITQSPKYLFRKEGQNVTLSCEQNLNHDAMYWYRQDPGQGLRLIYYSQIVNDFQKGDIAEGYSVSREKKESFPLTVTSAQKNPTAFYLCASSITPGGSSPLHFGNGTRLTVT.

In DNA form, the CDR3 reads TGTGCCAGTAGTATAGGAGGCCATAATGAGCAGTTCTTC. Translating it yields CASSIGGHNEQFF. The chain carries TRBV19 and TRBJ2-1, with unresolved D. Germline CDR1 LNHDA, CDR2 SQIVND (reference sequence). The CDR3 is 13 residues long. Trimming left V 1 base short and J 7 bases short, with 8 bases between. The full variable domain, with the rest looked up from reference TRBV19 and TRBJ2-1, is DGGITQSPKYLFRKEGQNVTLSCEQNLNHDAMYWYRQDPGQGLRLIYYSQIVNDFQKGDIAEGYSVSREKKESFPLTVTSAQKNPTAFYLCASSIGGHNEQFFGPGTRLTVL.